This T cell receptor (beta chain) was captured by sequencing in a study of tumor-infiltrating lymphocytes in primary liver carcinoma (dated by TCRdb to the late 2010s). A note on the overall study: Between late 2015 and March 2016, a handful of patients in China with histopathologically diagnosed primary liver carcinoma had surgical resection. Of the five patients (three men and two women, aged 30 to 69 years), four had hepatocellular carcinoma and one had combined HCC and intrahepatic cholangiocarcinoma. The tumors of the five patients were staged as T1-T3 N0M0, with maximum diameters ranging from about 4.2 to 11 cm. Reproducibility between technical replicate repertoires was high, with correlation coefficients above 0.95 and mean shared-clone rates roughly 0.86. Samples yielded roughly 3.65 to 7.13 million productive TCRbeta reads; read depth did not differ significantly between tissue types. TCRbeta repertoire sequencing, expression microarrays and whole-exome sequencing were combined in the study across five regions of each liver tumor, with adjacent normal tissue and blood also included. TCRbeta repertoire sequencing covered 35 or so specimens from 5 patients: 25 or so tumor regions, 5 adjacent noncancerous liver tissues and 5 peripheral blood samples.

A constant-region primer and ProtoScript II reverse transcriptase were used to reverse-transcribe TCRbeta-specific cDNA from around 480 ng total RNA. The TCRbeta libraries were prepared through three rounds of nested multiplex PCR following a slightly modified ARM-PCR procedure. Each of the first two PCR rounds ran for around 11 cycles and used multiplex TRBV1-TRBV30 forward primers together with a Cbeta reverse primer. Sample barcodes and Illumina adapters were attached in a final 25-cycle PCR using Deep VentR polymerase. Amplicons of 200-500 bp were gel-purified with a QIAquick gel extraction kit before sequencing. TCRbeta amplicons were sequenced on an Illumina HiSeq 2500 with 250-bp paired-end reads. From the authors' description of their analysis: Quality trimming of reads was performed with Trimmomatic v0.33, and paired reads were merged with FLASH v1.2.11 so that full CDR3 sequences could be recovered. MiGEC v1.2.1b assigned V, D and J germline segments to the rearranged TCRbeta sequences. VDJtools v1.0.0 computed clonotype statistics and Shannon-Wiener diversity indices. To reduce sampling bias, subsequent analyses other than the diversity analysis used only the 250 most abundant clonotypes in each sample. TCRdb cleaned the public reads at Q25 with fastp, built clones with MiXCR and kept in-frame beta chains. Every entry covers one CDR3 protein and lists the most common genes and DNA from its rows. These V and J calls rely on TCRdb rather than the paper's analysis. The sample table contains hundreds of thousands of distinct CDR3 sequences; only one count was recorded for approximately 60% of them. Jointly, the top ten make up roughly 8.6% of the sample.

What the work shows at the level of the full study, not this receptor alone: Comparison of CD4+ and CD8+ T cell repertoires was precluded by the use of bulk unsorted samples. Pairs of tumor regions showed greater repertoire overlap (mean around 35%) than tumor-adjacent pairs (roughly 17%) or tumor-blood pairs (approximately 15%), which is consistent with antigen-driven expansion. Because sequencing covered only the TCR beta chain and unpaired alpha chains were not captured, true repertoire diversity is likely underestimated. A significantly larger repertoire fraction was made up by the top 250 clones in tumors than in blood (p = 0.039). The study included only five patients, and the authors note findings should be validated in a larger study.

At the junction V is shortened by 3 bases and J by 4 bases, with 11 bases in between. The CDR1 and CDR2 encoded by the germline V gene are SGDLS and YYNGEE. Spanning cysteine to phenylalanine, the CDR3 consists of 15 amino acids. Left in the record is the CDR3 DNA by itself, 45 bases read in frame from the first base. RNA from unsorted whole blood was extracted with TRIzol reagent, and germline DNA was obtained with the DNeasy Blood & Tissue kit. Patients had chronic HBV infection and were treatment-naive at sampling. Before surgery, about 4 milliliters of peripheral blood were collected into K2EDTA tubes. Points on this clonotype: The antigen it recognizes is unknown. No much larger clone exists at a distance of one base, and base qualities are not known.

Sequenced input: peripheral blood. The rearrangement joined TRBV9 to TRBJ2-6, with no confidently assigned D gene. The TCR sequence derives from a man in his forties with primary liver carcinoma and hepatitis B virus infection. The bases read TGTGCCAGCAGCGCGGGTCCATTGGGGGCCAACGTCCTGACTTTC. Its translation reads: CASSAGPLGANVLTF.